The 3 T cell receptor beta chains reported below all come from one sample, sequenced in a study of shared clonotypes between healthy human individuals. Clones were read by immunoSEQ multiplex PCR, and TCRdb kept only the in-frame ones, dropping some. The table includes millions of clones, just over 90% detected once. The sample taken for sequencing was naive CD4+ T cells sorted from blood. Subset noted: CD45RA+ positively selected. These receptors all come from a man aged 18 to 30 in good health.

The chain has TRBV19 and TRBJ1-2; D is uncertain. Trimming took off 7 bases at V and 2 bases at J, with 11 bases between the two ends. CDR1 and CDR2 (germline): LNHDA, SQIVND (reference sequence). CDR3 length: 13 residues. This chain's CDR3 is CASTNTVNYGYTF. CDR3 DNA sequence: TGTGCCAGTACTAACACGGTGAACTATGGCTACACCTTC.

J is TRBJ2-3 and V is TRBV11-2; D may be TRBD2 (5 bases). Germline values: CDR1 SGHAT, CDR2 FQNNGV. The CDR3 sequence is 15 residues long. The V end was cut by 3 bases, the J end by 1 base, with 11 bases between. The CDR3: CASSFRRLGTDTQYF. The DNA for the CDR3 is TGTGCCAGCAGCTTTAGGAGGTTGGGCACAGATACGCAGTATTTT.

The gene calls are TRBV2 and TRBJ1-5; D remains ambiguous. Germline V lookup: CDR1 SNHLY, CDR2 FYNNEI. The CDR3 covers 14 residues. V gave up 2 bases and J gave up 1 base, with 6 bases separating them. In DNA, the CDR3 is TGTGCCAGCAGTGAACTAACGAGCAATCAGCCCCAGCATTTT. Translated: CASSELTSNQPQHF.